The TCR beta chain under discussion was sequenced for a study of read filtering for tumor transcriptome and immune sequencing. For the study at large: R-ISS stage counts were 8 for I, about 15 for II, 6 or 7 for III. TCR-mapped reads were about 4.05 to 10.27 million with IR-seq versus 85 to 1273 with RNA-seq.

Every patient had bone marrow sampled while the disease was active. This library used approximately 370 ng RNA and molecular barcoded adaptors spanning alpha/delta and beta/gamma chains. MiXCR, run by TCRdb on the reads, gives a single entry per CDR3 protein. Of about 54,000 distinct CDR3 sequences in the sample, about 12% were seen once. The CDR3 has 18 residues. The V segment lost 4 bases and the J segment 0 bases; nucleotides outside the gene matches: 8. Germline values: CDR1 LGHDT, CDR2 YNNKEL (reference sequence). Sequenced sample: a population of CD138-negative cells sorted from bone marrow. The source of this sequence is a donor aged 40 or over with multiple myeloma. The V call is TRBV3-1, the J call TRBJ2-6, with TRBD1 matching over 8 bases. The CDR3 DNA reads TGTGCCAGCAGCCCTACCTGGACAGGGTCCTCTGGGGCCAACGTCCTGACTTTC. Protein: CASSPTWTGSSGANVLTF.